The source of this TCR beta chain is a study of OX40 agonist ivuxolimab in advanced cancers. The wider study: A male proportion of more than 75% was recorded, with mean age approximately 57 years and range about 20 to 85. One hepatocellular carcinoma and a couple of cutaneous melanoma patients partially responded.

CDR3 size: 13 residues. After removal of 5 bases from V and 6 bases from J, the junction contained 4 bases not matched to a gene. Germline V gene lookup returns CDR1 SEHNR and CDR2 FQNEAQ (reference sequence). If patients had autoimmune disease history or systemic immunosuppression, they were excluded. The method was immunoSEQ multiplex PCR; TCRdb's version includes in-frame clones alone and lacks a portion of them. This table holds 98,000 or so clones, 91% found once. Findings and caveats of the study: At doses 0.1 to 3.0 mg/kg, CD4+ and CD8+ clones expanded.

This clone was observed once. The target antigen is unknown. V is TRBV7-9 and J is TRBJ2-1, with 7 bases fitting TRBD2. This specimen consisted of CD4+ or CD8+ T cells sorted from blood, obtained in a trial of the OX40 agonist ivuxolimab. This TCR was recovered from an adult with an advanced solid tumor such as melanoma, head and neck, liver or kidney cancer. CDR3 amino acids: CASSPTSSNEQFF. The CDR3 DNA reads as TGTGCCAGCAGCCCGACTAGCTCCAATGAGCAGTTCTTC.